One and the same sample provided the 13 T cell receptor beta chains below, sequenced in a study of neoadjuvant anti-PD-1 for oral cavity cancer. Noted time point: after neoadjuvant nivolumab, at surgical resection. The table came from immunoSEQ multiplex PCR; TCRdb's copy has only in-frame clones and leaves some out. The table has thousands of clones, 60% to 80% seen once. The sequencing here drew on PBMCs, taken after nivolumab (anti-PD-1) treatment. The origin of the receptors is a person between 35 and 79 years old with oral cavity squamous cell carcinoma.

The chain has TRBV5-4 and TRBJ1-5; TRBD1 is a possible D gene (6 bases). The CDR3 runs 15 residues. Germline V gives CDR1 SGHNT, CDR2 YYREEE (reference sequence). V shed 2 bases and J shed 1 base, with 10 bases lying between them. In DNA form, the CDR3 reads TGTGCCAGCAGCTTTGGGGGCAGGAGCAATCAGCCCCAGCATTTT. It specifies CASSFGGRSNQPQHF. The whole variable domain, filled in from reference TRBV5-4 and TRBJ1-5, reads ETGVTQSPTHLIKTRGQQVTLRCSSQSGHNTVSWYQQALGQGPQFIFQYYREEENGRGNFPPRFSGLQFPNYSSELNVNALELDDSALYLCASSFGGRSNQPQHFGDGTRLSIL.

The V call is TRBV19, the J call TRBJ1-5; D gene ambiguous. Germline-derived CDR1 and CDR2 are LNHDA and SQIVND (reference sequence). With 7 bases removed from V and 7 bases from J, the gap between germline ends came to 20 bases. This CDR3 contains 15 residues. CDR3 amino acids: CASTFGETLGQPQHF. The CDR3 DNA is TGTGCCAGTACCTTCGGCGAAACACTGGGACAGCCCCAGCATTTT.

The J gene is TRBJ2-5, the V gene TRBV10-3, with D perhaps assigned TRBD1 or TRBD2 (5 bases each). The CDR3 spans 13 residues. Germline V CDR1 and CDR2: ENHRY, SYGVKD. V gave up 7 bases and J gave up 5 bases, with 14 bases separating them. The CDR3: CAITDSPGETQYF. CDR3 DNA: TGTGCCATCACTGACAGCCCGGGGGAGACCCAGTACTTC.

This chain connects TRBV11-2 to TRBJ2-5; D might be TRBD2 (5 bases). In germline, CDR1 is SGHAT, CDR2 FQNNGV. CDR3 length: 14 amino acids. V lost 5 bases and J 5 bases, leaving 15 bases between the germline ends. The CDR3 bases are TGTGCCAGCAGCCCAGCCGGGGTGCGGGAGACCCAGTACTTC. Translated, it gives CASSPAGVRETQYF.

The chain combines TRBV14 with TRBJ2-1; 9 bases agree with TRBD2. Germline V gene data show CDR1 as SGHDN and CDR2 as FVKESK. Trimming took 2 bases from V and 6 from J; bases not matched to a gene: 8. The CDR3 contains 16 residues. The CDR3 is CASSQWSGGPLNEQFF. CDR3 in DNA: TGTGCCAGCAGCCAATGGAGCGGGGGGCCACTCAATGAGCAGTTCTTC.

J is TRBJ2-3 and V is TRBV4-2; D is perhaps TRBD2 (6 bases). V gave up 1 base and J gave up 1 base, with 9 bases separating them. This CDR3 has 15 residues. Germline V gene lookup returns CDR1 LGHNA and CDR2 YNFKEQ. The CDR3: CASSQVLAGTDTQYF. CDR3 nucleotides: TGTGCCAGCAGCCAAGTCTTAGCGGGCACAGATACGCAGTATTTT.

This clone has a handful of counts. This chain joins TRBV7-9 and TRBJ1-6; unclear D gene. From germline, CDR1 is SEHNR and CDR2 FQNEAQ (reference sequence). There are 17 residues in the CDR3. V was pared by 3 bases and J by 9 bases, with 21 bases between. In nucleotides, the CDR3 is TGTGCCAGCAGCTTGAACTCCCCCCTCCTAAACGGTTCACCCCTCCACTTT. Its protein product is CASSLNSPLLNGSPLHF. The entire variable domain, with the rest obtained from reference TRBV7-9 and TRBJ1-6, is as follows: DTGVSQNPRHKITKRGQNVTFRCDPISEHNRLYWYRQTLGQGPEFLTYFQNEAQLEKSRLLSDRFSAERPKGSFSTLEIQRTEQGDSAMYLCASSLNSPLLNGSPLHFGNGTRLTVT.

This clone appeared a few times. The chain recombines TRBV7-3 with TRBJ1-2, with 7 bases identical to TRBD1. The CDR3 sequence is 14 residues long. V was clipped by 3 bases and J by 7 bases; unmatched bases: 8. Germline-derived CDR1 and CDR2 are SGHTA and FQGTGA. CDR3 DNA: TGTGCCAGCAGCTTCGGCCCCGACAGGGCTGGCTACACCTTC. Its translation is CASSFGPDRAGYTF. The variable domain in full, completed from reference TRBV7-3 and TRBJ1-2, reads GAGVSQTPSNKVTEKGKYVELRCDPISGHTALYWYRQSLGQGPEFLIYFQGTGAADDSGLPNDRFFAVRPEGSVSTLKIQRTERGDSAVYLCASSFGPDRAGYTFGSGTRLTVV.

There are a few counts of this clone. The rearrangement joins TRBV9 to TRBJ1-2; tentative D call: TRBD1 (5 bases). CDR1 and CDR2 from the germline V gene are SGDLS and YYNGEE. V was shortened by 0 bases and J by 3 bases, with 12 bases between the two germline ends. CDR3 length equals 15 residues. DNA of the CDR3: TGTGCCAGCAGCGTAGAGGCAGGGTCGGACTATGGCTACACCTTC. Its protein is CASSVEAGSDYGYTF.

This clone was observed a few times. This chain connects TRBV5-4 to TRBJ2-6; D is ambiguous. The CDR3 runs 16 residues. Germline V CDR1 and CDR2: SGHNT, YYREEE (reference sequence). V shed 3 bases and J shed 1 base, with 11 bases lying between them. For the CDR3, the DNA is TGTGCCAGCAGCTCCGCTGGGTTATCTGGGGCCAACGTCCTGACTTTC. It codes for CASSSAGLSGANVLTF.

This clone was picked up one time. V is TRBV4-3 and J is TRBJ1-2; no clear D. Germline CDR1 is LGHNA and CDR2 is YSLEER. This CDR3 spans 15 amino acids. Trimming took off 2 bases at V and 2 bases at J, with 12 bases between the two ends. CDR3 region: CASSQIGSTNYGYTF. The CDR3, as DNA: TGCGCCAGCAGCCAAATCGGGTCAACGAACTATGGCTACACCTTC.

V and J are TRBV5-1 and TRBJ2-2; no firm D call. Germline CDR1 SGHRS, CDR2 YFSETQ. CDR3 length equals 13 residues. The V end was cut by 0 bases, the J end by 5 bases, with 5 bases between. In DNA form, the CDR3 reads TGCGCCAGCAGCTTGGGAGGAACCGGGGAGCTGTTTTTT. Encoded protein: CASSLGGTGELFF.

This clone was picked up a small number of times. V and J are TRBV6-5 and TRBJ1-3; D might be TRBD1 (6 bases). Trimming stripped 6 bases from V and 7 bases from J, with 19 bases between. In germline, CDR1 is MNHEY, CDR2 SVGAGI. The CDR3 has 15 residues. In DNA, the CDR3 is TGTGCCAGCAGCCGAGGGACTCAGGGGTCGAACACCATATATTTT. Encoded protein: CASSRGTQGSNTIYF.